These T cell receptor beta chains were read from a single sample in a study of cytomegalovirus exposure and HLA in healthy donors. Some clones are missing from TCRdb's copy, which holds only in-frame ones; the method was immunoSEQ multiplex PCR. Altogether about 220,000 clones are present, 80% to 85% being singletons, with the ten largest covering roughly 13%. Sequenced material: PBMCs. All receptors come from a woman in her twenties or thirties in good health and CMV-seropositive. CDR3s include the opening cysteine and the closing phenylalanine or tryptophan. A D gene is named only where the DNA matches it firmly. For some rows the clone size is stated as once, few or many, or as a class when expanded; others skip it.

j_call clone_size d_call v_call cdr3_aa cdr3_nt
TRBJ1-2 few NA TRBV30 CAWSGGAYTF TGTGCCTGGAGTGGAGGGGCCTACACCTTC
TRBJ2-7 once NA TRBV6-6 CASSPRSYEQYF TGTGCCAGCAGTCCTCGATCCTACGAGCAGTACTTC
TRBJ1-5 once TRBD1 TRBV11-2 CASTLGTGLNQPQHF TGTGCCAGCACCCTCGGGACAGGGCTCAATCAGCCCCAGCATTTT
TRBJ1-2 NA NA TRBV5-4 CASSLGGARSYTF TGTGCCAGCAGCTTGGGGGGGGCGCGTAGCTACACCTTC
TRBJ1-1 once NA TRBV18 CASSLQEYDTEAFF TGTGCCAGCTCCTTACAGGAATACGACACTGAAGCTTTCTTT
TRBJ2-2 NA TRBD2 TRBV5-1 CASSWGTSGTGELFF TGCGCCAGCAGCTGGGGGACTAGCGGAACCGGGGAGCTGTTTTTT
TRBJ1-4 NA NA TRBV5-1 CASSLEAGSNEKLFF TGCGCCAGCAGCTTGGAGGCAGGGTCGAATGAAAAACTGTTTTTT
TRBJ2-6 NA NA TRBV27 CASSPKWGYGANVLTF TGTGCCAGCAGTCCCAAGTGGGGGTATGGGGCCAACGTCCTGACTTTC
TRBJ1-5 few NA TRBV2 CASSEGGQPQHF TGTGCCAGCAGTGAAGGGGGACAGCCCCAGCATTTT
TRBJ1-2 NA TRBD1 TRBV18 CAATGENGGYTF TGTGCCGCGACAGGGGAGAATGGAGGCTACACCTTC
TRBJ1-2 few NA TRBV19 CASSRQQGPYGYTF TGTGCCAGTAGTAGGCAACAAGGACCCTATGGCTACACCTTC
TRBJ2-7 few TRBD2 TRBV7-8 CASSKTVSGSFVHEQYF TGTGCCAGCAGCAAGACGGTTAGCGGGAGTTTCGTCCACGAGCAGTACTTC
TRBJ2-3 NA NA TRBV7-9 CASSLSRRAGDTQYF TGTGCCAGCAGCCTATCCCGGAGGGCCGGAGATACGCAGTATTTT
TRBJ1-3 NA NA TRBV7-2 CASSLVFGQLSGNTIYF TGTGCCAGCAGCTTAGTCTTTGGACAGCTCTCTGGAAACACCATATATTTT
TRBJ1-1 few NA TRBV30 CAWTGIEAFF TGTGCCTGGACAGGTATTGAAGCTTTCTTT
TRBJ2-5 NA TRBD2 TRBV19 CASSARLAGLQETQYF TGTGCCAGTAGTGCCCGACTAGCGGGGCTTCAAGAGACCCAGTACTTC
TRBJ2-1 NA NA TRBV11-2 CASSFLVGYNEQFF TGTGCCAGCAGCTTTCTAGTCGGGTACAATGAGCAGTTCTTC
TRBJ2-3 NA NA TRBV7-2 CASSPSGTTDTQYF TGTGCCAGCAGCCCAAGCGGTACCACAGATACGCAGTATTTT
TRBJ2-7 NA NA TRBV6-7 CASSYYRSYEQYF TGTGCCAGCAGTTACTACAGATCCTACGAGCAGTACTTC